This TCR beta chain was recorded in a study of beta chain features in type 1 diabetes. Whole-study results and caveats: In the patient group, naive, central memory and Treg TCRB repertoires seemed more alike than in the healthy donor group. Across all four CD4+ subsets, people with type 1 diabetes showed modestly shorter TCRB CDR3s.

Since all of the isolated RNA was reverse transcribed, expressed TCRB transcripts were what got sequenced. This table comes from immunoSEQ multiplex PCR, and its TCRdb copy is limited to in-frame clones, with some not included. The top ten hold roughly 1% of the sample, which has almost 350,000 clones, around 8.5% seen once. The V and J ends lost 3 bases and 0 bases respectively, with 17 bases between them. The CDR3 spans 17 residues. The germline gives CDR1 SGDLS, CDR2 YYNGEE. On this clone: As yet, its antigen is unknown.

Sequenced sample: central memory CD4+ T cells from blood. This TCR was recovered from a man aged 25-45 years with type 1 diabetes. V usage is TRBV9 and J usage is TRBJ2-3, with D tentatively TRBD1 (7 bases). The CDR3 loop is CASSGSAGQSSTDTQYF. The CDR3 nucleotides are TGTGCCAGCAGCGGCTCGGCGGGACAGTCTAGCACAGATACGCAGTATTTT.